Listed below are T cell receptor beta chains from one sample, sequenced in a study of T cell repertoires in cytomegalovirus infection. One entry per CDR3 protein results from TCRdb running MiXCR on the reads. The sample has 75,000 to 95,000 distinct CDR3 sequences, 45% to 55% seen once; the top ten hold 80% to 95%. Antigens for these TCRs are unknown. This specimen consisted of CD8+ T cells from cultured PBMCs, obtained from culture after CMV antigen stimulation. The source of these receptors is a human donor in good health (CMV status not recorded). Some clones in this sample may be carry-over from other donors' samples. CDR3s include the opening cysteine and the closing phenylalanine or tryptophan. Each record gives: V gene, J gene, CDR3 length, clone size, D gene, CDR3 DNA, CDR3 protein. D genes are given only for firm matches. Clone size is shown for a subset of rows, as once, few, many or a class of expanded clone.

V gene: TRBV20-1
J gene: TRBJ2-4
CDR3 length: 14
clone size: -
D gene: -
CDR3 DNA: TGCAGTGCTAGAGGCCTGCGTTTGCAAAACATTCAGTACTTC
CDR3 protein: CSARGLRLQNIQYF

V gene: TRBV7-8
J gene: TRBJ2-3
CDR3 length: 15
clone size: few
D gene: -
CDR3 DNA: TGTGCCAGCAGGGTCTATGCCAGAAACACAGATACGCAGTATTTT
CDR3 protein: CASRVYARNTDTQYF

V gene: TRBV7-2
J gene: TRBJ2-1
CDR3 length: 16
clone size: -
D gene: TRBD2
CDR3 DNA: TGTGCCAGCAGCTTGACCCCTAGCGGGCATACGGATGAGCAGTTCTTC
CDR3 protein: CASSLTPSGHTDEQFF

V gene: TRBV7-9
J gene: TRBJ1-6
CDR3 length: 15
clone size: -
D gene: -
CDR3 DNA: TGTGCCAGCAGCTCCGCGGGGCCTTTAAATTCACCCCTCCACTTT
CDR3 protein: CASSSAGPLNSPLHF

V gene: TRBV15
J gene: TRBJ1-5
CDR3 length: 15
clone size: -
D gene: -
CDR3 DNA: TGTGCCACCAGCCCCGAAGGGGAACGAGATCAGCCCCAGCATTTT
CDR3 protein: CATSPEGERDQPQHF

V gene: TRBV6-6
J gene: TRBJ2-4
CDR3 length: 14
clone size: -
D gene: -
CDR3 DNA: TGTGCCAGCAGCACCGACAGGCCCAAAAACATTCAGTACTTC
CDR3 protein: CASSTDRPKNIQYF

V gene: TRBV4-1
J gene: TRBJ1-1
CDR3 length: 16
clone size: many
D gene: -
CDR3 DNA: TGCGCCAGCAGCCACGCCCAGGGGATGGGGAACACTGAAGCTTTCTTT
CDR3 protein: CASSHAQGMGNTEAFF

V gene: TRBV7-7
J gene: TRBJ2-7
CDR3 length: 15
clone size: -
D gene: TRBD1
CDR3 DNA: TGTGCTAGCAGCTGGGGGACAGGGGTTTCCTACGAGCAGTACTTC
CDR3 protein: CASSWGTGVSYEQYF

V gene: TRBV29-1
J gene: TRBJ2-1
CDR3 length: 13
clone size: -
D gene: -
CDR3 DNA: TGCAGCGTTTCTCCAGGGTCCTACAATGAGCAGTTCTTC
CDR3 protein: CSVSPGSYNEQFF

V gene: TRBV7-9
J gene: TRBJ1-1
CDR3 length: 16
clone size: few
D gene: TRBD1
CDR3 DNA: TGTGCCAGCAGATTTCTACAGGGGGCGAGGAACACTGAAGCTTTCTTT
CDR3 protein: CASRFLQGARNTEAFF

V gene: TRBV24-1
J gene: TRBJ1-1
CDR3 length: 16
clone size: -
D gene: -
CDR3 DNA: TGTGCCACCAGTGATTCTCACCCGACAGGGAACACTGAAGCTTTCTTT
CDR3 protein: CATSDSHPTGNTEAFF

V gene: TRBV28
J gene: TRBJ2-7
CDR3 length: 14
clone size: many
D gene: -
CDR3 DNA: TGTGCCAGCACTCCCAACCACCTTGACGACGAGCAGTACTTC
CDR3 protein: CASTPNHLDDEQYF

V gene: TRBV6-6
J gene: TRBJ2-2
CDR3 length: 15
clone size: few
D gene: TRBD1
CDR3 DNA: TGTGCCAGCAGTTATCCGACAGGGAAGAACGGGGAGCTGTTTTTT
CDR3 protein: CASSYPTGKNGELFF

V gene: TRBV27
J gene: TRBJ2-5
CDR3 length: 14
clone size: -
D gene: -
CDR3 DNA: TGTGCCAGCAGTGTAGCGACAGCAAAAGAGACCCAGTACTTC
CDR3 protein: CASSVATAKETQYF

V gene: TRBV9
J gene: TRBJ2-3
CDR3 length: 16
clone size: few
D gene: TRBD1
CDR3 DNA: TGTGCCAGCAGCGCCCGACAGGGCACCAGCACAGATACGCAGTATTTT
CDR3 protein: CASSARQGTSTDTQYF

V gene: TRBV6-6
J gene: TRBJ2-7
CDR3 length: 18
clone size: -
D gene: -
CDR3 DNA: TGTGCCAGCAGTTACCCGACGGGGGGACAGGCCCTCTCCTACGAGCAGTACTTC
CDR3 protein: CASSYPTGGQALSYEQYF

V gene: TRBV6-5
J gene: TRBJ2-2
CDR3 length: 13
clone size: -
D gene: -
CDR3 DNA: TGTGCCAGCAGCCCTGACTTCACCGGGGAGCTGTTTTTT
CDR3 protein: CASSPDFTGELFF

V gene: TRBV28
J gene: TRBJ2-7
CDR3 length: 12
clone size: few
D gene: TRBD1
CDR3 DNA: TGTGCCAGCAGCTCCACAGGGGACGAGCAGTACTTC
CDR3 protein: CASSSTGDEQYF

V gene: TRBV7-9
J gene: TRBJ2-7
CDR3 length: 13
clone size: -
D gene: TRBD2
CDR3 DNA: TGTGCCATCAGACTAGCGGAATCCTACGAGCAGTACTTC
CDR3 protein: CAIRLAESYEQYF

V gene: TRBV4-1
J gene: TRBJ2-7
CDR3 length: 16
clone size: -
D gene: -
CDR3 DNA: TGCGCCAGCAGCCAAGTCACGGGGCCCTCCCACTACGAGCAGTACTTC
CDR3 protein: CASSQVTGPSHYEQYF

V gene: TRBV7-2
J gene: TRBJ1-6
CDR3 length: 16
clone size: few
D gene: TRBD1
CDR3 DNA: TGTGCCAGCAGCTTAGTTTGGACAGGGTGGAGTTCACCCCTCCACTTT
CDR3 protein: CASSLVWTGWSSPLHF

V gene: TRBV5-6
J gene: TRBJ2-7
CDR3 length: 14
clone size: -
D gene: TRBD1
CDR3 DNA: TGTGCCAGCAGCACCAGACAGGGCCCTTGGGAGCAGTACTTC
CDR3 protein: CASSTRQGPWEQYF

V gene: TRBV10-3
J gene: TRBJ2-7
CDR3 length: 14
clone size: few
D gene: TRBD1
CDR3 DNA: TGTGCCATCAGTGAGTCTACAGGGGTATACGAGCAGTACTTC
CDR3 protein: CAISESTGVYEQYF

V gene: TRBV11-2
J gene: TRBJ2-1
CDR3 length: 16
clone size: few
D gene: TRBD2
CDR3 DNA: TGTGCCAGCAGCGCACGACTAGCGGGAGTGAGGAATGAGCAGTTCTTC
CDR3 protein: CASSARLAGVRNEQFF

V gene: TRBV25-1
J gene: TRBJ1-4
CDR3 length: 14
clone size: few
D gene: -
CDR3 DNA: TGTGCCAGCAGTGAGGGGTATTCTAATGAAAAACTGTTTTTT
CDR3 protein: CASSEGYSNEKLFF